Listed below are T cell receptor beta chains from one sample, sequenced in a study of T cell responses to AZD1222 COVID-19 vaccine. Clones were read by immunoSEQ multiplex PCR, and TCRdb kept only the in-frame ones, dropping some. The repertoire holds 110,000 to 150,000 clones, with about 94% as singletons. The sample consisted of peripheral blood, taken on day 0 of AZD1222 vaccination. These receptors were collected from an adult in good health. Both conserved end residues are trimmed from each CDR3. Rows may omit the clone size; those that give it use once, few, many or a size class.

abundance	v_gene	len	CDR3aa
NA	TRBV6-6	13	ASSHSGQGRYEQY
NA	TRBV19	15	ASSRSSSGSSYNEQF
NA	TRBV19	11	ASTGATNTEAF
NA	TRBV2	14	ASSEVKLDSGNTIY
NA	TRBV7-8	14	ASSNGQGAFGNTIY
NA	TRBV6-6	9	ASSSFYEQY
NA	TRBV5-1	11	ASSLPGRNTIY
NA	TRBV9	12	ASSVDGGNHEQY
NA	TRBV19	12	ASSIEHPNTEAF
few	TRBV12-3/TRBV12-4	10	ASSRGQEGYT
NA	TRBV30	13	AWSVLQAGTSPLH
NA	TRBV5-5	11	ASTLAGRDEQF
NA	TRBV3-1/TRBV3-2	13	ASSPYSAVGGRQY
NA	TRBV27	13	ASSVLGQETYGYT
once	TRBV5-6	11	ASSKGRGEKLF
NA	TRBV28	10	ASSSSRGGYT
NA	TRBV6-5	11	ASSNSGGYEQY
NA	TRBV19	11	ASSTDRGWEQF
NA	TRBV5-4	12	ASSPQTGYYGYT
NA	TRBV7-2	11	ASSSDINYEQY
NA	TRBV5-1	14	ASSFLQASGANVLT
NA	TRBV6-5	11	ASSPQEYYGYT
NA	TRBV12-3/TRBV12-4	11	ASSLGQSYGYT
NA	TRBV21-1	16	ASSKVSLGLGVTDTQY
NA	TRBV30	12	ACRDRGLNQPQH